The TCR beta chain described here comes from a study of identical twins. Study-level points and caveats: Beta clonotypes that were abundant in cord blood contained fewer insertions, a pattern absent from memory repertoires. Within twin pairs, the out-of-frame alpha sequences they shared showed excess low generation probability.

Germline CDR1 and CDR2: MNHEY and SVGEGT. The CDR3 totals 14 residues. Trimming took off 2 bases at V and 4 bases at J, with 12 bases between the two ends. With respect to this clonotype: What it binds is not known.

Template switching (which added a universal primer site) was used, and cDNA carried unique molecular identifiers. A single record per CDR3 protein comes from TCRdb applying MiXCR to the 5' RACE reads. Here the sample spans 400,000 to 500,000 distinct CDR3 sequences, roughly an eighth being singletons. The same data also contributed to another study, on yellow fever vaccine responses in identical twins.

The chain employs TRBV6-2 or TRBV6-3 and TRBJ2-7; D perhaps matches TRBD1 (6 bases). Sequenced: CD4+ T cells sorted from blood. The receptor was isolated from a woman aged 18-29 years in good health. As DNA, the CDR3 is TGTGCCAGCAGTTACGCAGGGGATGTATACGAGCAGTACTTC. Translating it yields CASSYAGDVYEQYF.